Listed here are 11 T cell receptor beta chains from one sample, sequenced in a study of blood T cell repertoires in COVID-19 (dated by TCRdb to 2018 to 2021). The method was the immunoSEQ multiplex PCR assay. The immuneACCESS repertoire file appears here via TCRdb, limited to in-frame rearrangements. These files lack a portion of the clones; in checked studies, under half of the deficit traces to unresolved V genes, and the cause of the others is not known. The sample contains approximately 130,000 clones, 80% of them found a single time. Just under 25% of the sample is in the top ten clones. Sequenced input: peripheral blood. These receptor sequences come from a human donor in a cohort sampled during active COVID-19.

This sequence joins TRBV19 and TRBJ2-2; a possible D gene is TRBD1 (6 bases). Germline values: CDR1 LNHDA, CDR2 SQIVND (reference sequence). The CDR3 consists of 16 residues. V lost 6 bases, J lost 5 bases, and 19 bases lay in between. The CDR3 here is CASSPEAQGWTGELFF. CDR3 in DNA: TGTGCCAGTAGCCCTGAGGCCCAGGGGTGGACCGGGGAGCTGTTTTTT.

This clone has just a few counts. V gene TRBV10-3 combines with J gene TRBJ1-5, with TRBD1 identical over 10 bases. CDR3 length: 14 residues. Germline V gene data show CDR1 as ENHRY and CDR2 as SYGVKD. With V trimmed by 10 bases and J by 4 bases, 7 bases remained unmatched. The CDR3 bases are TGTGCCACCCGGACAGGGGGGTGGAATCAGCCCCAGCATTTT. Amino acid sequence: CATRTGGWNQPQHF.

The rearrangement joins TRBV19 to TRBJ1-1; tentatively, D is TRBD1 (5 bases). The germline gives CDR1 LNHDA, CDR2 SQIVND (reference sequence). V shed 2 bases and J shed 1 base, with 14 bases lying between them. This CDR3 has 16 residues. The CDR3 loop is CASSINGEGRNTEAFF. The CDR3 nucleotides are TGTGCCAGTAGTATAAACGGGGAGGGGCGGAACACTGAAGCTTTCTTT.

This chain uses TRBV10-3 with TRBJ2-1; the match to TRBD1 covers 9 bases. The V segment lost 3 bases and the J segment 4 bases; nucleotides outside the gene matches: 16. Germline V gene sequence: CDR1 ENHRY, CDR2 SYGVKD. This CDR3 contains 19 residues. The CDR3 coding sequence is TGTGCCATCAGTGATATCTACGGGACAGGGCGGATAGTATACAATGAGCAGTTCTTC. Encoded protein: CAISDIYGTGRIVYNEQFF.

CDR3 sequence: CASRSGTGGNQPQHF. The CDR3 DNA reads as TGTGCCAGCAGGTCCGGGACAGGAGGCAATCAGCCCCAGCATTTT. The V call is TRBV6-6, the J call TRBJ1-5, with TRBD1 identical over 8 bases. CDR3 length equals 15 residues. After removal of 6 bases from V and 2 bases from J, the junction contained 6 bases not matched to a gene. The germline V gene has CDR1 MNHNY and CDR2 SVGAGI (reference sequence).

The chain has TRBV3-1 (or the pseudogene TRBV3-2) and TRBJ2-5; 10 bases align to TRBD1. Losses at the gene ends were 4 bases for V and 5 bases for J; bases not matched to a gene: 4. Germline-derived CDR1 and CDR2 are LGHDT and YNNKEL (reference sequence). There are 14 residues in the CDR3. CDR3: CASSPWDRGETQYF. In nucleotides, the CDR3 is TGTGCCAGCAGCCCTTGGGACAGGGGCGAGACCCAGTACTTC.

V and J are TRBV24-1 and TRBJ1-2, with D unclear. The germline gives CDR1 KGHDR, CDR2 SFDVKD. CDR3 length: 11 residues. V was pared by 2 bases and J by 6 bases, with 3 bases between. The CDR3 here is CATSDSNGYTF. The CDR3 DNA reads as TGTGCCACCAGTGATTCCAATGGCTACACCTTC.

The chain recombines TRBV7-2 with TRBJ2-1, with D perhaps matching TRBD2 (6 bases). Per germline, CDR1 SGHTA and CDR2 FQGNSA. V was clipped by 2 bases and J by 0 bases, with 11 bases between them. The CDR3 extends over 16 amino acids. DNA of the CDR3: TGTGCCAGCAGCTTACGGGACTGGGACTCCTACAATGAGCAGTTCTTC. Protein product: CASSLRDWDSYNEQFF.

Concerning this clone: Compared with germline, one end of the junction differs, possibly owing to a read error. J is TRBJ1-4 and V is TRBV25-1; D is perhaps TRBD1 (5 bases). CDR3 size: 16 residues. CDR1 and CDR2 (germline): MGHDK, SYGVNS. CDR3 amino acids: CASGDSYVAPNEKLFF. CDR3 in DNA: TGTGCCAGCGGTGACAGTTATGTGGCCCCTAATGAAAAACTGTTTTTT.

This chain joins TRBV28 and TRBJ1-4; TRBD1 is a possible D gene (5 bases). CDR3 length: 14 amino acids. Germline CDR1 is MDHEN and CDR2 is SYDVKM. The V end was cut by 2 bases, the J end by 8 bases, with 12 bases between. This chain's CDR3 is CASSLGGGAEKLFF. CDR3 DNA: TGTGCCAGCAGTTTAGGGGGGGGAGCGGAAAAACTGTTTTTT.

The CDR3 DNA reads as TGTGCCAGCAGCCAAGCTCGAGACAATGAGCAGTTCTTC. This gives the protein CASSQARDNEQFF. V and J are TRBV4-2 and TRBJ2-1; D is uncertain. The V and J ends lost 1 base and 5 bases respectively, with 6 bases between them. Germline CDR1 and CDR2: LGHNA and YNFKEQ. The CDR3 sequence is 13 residues long.